The rows below give T cell receptor beta chains drawn from one sample of a study of cytomegalovirus exposure and HLA in healthy donors. Generated by immunoSEQ multiplex PCR, the TCRdb table keeps only in-frame clones and is missing some. The table includes roughly 300,000 clones, roughly 88% detected once. Sequencing was performed on PBMCs. Receptors were obtained from a man between 40 and 49 years old in good health and CMV-seropositive. CDR3s include the opening cysteine and the closing phenylalanine or tryptophan. A D gene is named only where the DNA matches it firmly. Size is omitted from some rows. Given values are once, few, many or a class for expanded clones.

J: TRBJ2-5
size: once
V: TRBV14
D: NA
DNA: TGTGCCAGCAGCCCTGGACAGCCGCCCCGGTACTTC
CDR3: CASSPGQPPRYF

J: TRBJ2-4
size: NA
V: TRBV2
D: TRBD2
DNA: TGTGCCAGCATGACTAGCGGGAGGGCCAAAAACATTCAGTACTTC
CDR3: CASMTSGRAKNIQYF

J: TRBJ2-1
size: once
V: TRBV7-9
D: TRBD2
DNA: TGTGCCAGCAGCTTACTAGCGGGAGTGTGGAATGAGCAGTTCTTC
CDR3: CASSLLAGVWNEQFF

J: TRBJ2-1
size: NA
V: TRBV28
D: TRBD2
DNA: TGTGCCAGCAGTTTATGGGGGGGGACTAGCGGGAGGGATGAGCAGTTCTTC
CDR3: CASSLWGGTSGRDEQFF

J: TRBJ2-7
size: NA
V: TRBV14
D: NA
DNA: TGTGCCAGCAGCCAGGGGGGCTACGAGCAGTACTTC
CDR3: CASSQGGYEQYF

J: TRBJ1-3
size: NA
V: TRBV5-4
D: TRBD1
DNA: TGTGCCAGCAGCTTGGCTCGGGACAGGGGGGCTGGAAACACCATATATTTT
CDR3: CASSLARDRGAGNTIYF

J: TRBJ2-5
size: NA
V: TRBV5-6
D: NA
DNA: TGTGCCAGCAGCGGAGGGGGACAGCTAAACCAAGAGACCCAGTACTTC
CDR3: CASSGGGQLNQETQYF

J: TRBJ1-3
size: NA
V: TRBV28
D: NA
DNA: TGTGCCAGCACCCCCGCTGGGGCGGCTGGAAACACCATATATTTT
CDR3: CASTPAGAAGNTIYF

J: TRBJ2-2
size: NA
V: TRBV30
D: TRBD2
DNA: TGTGCCTGGAGTGGGAGTGCACTAGCGGGATCCGGGGAGCTGTTTTTT
CDR3: CAWSGSALAGSGELFF

J: TRBJ1-5
size: few
V: TRBV5-8
D: NA
DNA: TGTGCCAGCAGCTTGGGACAGAATAGCAATCAGCCCCAGCATTTT
CDR3: CASSLGQNSNQPQHF

J: TRBJ2-5
size: once
V: TRBV9
D: TRBD2
DNA: TGTGCCAGCAGCTCCGGCGGGGGGAATTTGGAGACCCAGTACTTC
CDR3: CASSSGGGNLETQYF

J: TRBJ1-1
size: NA
V: TRBV15
D: NA
DNA: TGTGCCACCAGCAGGGGAGCGCCGGAGAATTTGAACACTGAAGCTTTCTTT
CDR3: CATSRGAPENLNTEAFF